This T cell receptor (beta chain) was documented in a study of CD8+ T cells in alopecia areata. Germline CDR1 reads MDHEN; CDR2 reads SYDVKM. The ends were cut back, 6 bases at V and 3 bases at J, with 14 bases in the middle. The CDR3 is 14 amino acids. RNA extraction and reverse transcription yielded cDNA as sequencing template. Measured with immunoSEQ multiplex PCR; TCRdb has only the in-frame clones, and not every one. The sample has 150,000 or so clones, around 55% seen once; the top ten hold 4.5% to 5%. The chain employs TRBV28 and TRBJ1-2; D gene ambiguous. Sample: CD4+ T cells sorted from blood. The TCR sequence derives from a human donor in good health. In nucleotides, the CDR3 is TGTGCCAGCAGCGAACGCCGGGTCTACTATGGCTACACCTTC. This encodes CASSERRVYYGYTF.